Presented here are 22 T cell receptor beta chains from one specimen sequenced in a study of T-cell memory formation after mild COVID-19. Each CDR3 protein is one row after TCRdb ran MiXCR on the 5' RACE reads. In the table there are about 290,000 distinct CDR3 sequences, about a sixth of which are singletons. The specimen was PBMCs or a T cell subset sorted from them (not recorded which). Receptor source: a man aged 18 to 29 who had mild COVID-19 (a few samples of this study predate the infection). Cell type and time point are not known.

This clonotype was found a few times. The V call is TRBV12-3 or TRBV12-4, the J call TRBJ1-1; D remains ambiguous. The germline V and J ends were trimmed by 4 bases and 5 bases, with 11 bases remaining between them. The CDR3 length is 13 residues. As DNA, the CDR3 is TGTGCCAGCAGTTCCGTGCGATGGACTGAAGCTTTCTTT. Translated: CASSSVRWTEAFF.

V gene TRBV5-5 combines with J gene TRBJ2-7; 9 positions agree with TRBD1. Germline CDR1 reads SGHKS; CDR2 reads YYEKEE (reference sequence). The CDR3 contains 15 residues. Trimming took 3 bases from V and 1 from J; bases not matched to a gene: 5. CDR3 sequence (DNA): TGTGCCAGCAGCTACGGGACAGGGAGGTCCTACGAGCAGTACTTC. Amino acid sequence: CASSYGTGRSYEQYF.

The CDR3 reads CASSDRVGSDTQYF. DNA of the CDR3: TGCGCCAGCAGTGACAGGGTCGGTTCAGATACGCAGTATTTT. The J gene is TRBJ2-3, the V gene TRBV10-2, with a possible D match to TRBD1 (5 bases). The CDR3 runs to 14 residues. The V and J ends lost 3 bases and 4 bases respectively, with 11 bases between them. The germline gives CDR1 WSHSY, CDR2 SAAADI.

Only a few counts were recorded for this clonotype. This chain connects TRBV4-1 to TRBJ1-6; unclear D gene. The germline V gene has CDR1 MGHRA and CDR2 YSYEKL. This CDR3 region has 12 residues. V lost 3 bases and J lost 8, with 5 bases in between. CDR3 DNA: TGCGCCAGCAGCCACAACGATTCACCCCTCCACTTT. Translated, it gives CASSHNDSPLHF.

The chain uses TRBV10-3 and TRBJ2-1, with D possibly matching TRBD1 (7 bases). The CDR3 has 15 amino acids. Germline V CDR1 and CDR2: ENHRY, SYGVKD. The V gene lost 11 bases and the J gene lost 7 bases, with 24 bases spanning the gap. CDR3 loop: CACGTERGNRNEQFF. For the CDR3, the DNA is TGTGCCTGCGGGACAGAGAGGGGAAATCGGAATGAGCAGTTCTTC.

V is TRBV7-2 and J is TRBJ2-1, with 9 bases that match TRBD2. The junction had 18 bases not matched to a gene; V was cut back by 1 base and J by 8 bases. This CDR3 has 19 amino acids. Germline CDR1 is SGHTA and CDR2 is FQGNSA. CDR3 nucleotides: TGTGCCAGCAGCTTAGTGGGTGGTTACTCAGCTAGCGGGGTGGATGAGCAGTTCTTC. Translated: CASSLVGGYSASGVDEQFF.

This clonotype was seen many times. The chain joins TRBV4-3 to TRBJ2-4, with a weak D call TRBD2 (6 bases). The V end was cut by 5 bases, the J end by 10 bases, with 15 bases between. Germline CDR1 LGHNA, CDR2 YSLEER. CDR3 length: 13 residues. CDR3 DNA: TGCGCCAGCAGCGGGACTGTCCGGGGAATTCAGTACTTC. Encoded protein: CASSGTVRGIQYF.

This chain uses TRBV6-6 with TRBJ1-2; D is possibly TRBD1 (5 bases). With 4 bases removed from V and 4 bases from J, the gap between germline ends came to 13 bases. Germline-derived CDR1 and CDR2 are MNHNY and SVGAGI (reference sequence). The CDR3 has 14 amino acids. CDR3 sequence: CASSSRTGIYGYTF. The DNA of the CDR3 is TGTGCCAGCAGTTCCCGAACAGGAATCTATGGCTACACCTTC.

This clonotype turned up a few times. The J gene is TRBJ2-7, the V gene TRBV6-6; D gene uncertain. The CDR3 spans 14 residues. CDR1 and CDR2 from the germline V gene are MNHNY and SVGAGI (reference sequence). V lost 6 bases and J 3 bases, leaving 15 bases between the germline ends. This CDR3 reads CASSSLISGYEQYV. The DNA of the CDR3 is TGTGCCAGCAGCTCGTTGATTAGTGGCTACGAGCAGTACGTC.

The chain joins TRBV5-1 to TRBJ2-1; 12 bases line up with TRBD2. The germline V gene encodes CDR1 SGHRS and CDR2 YFSETQ. The CDR3 has 18 amino acids. Trimming took 4 bases from V and 0 from J; bases not matched to a gene: 8. The CDR3 nucleotides read TGCGCCAGCAGCCCGAGTACTAGCGGGGGGAGCTCCTACAATGAGCAGTTCTTC. Its protein product is CASSPSTSGGSSYNEQFF.

This clonotype was detected only a few times. This chain connects TRBV7-2 to TRBJ1-1, with D possibly matching TRBD1 (5 bases). CDR3 length: 24 residues. Germline V gene sequence: CDR1 SGHTA, CDR2 FQGNSA. Trimming took off 0 bases at V and 3 bases at J, with 38 bases between the two ends. The CDR3 here is CASSLARARGEIADLRGEDTEAFF. CDR3 DNA: TGTGCCAGCAGCTTAGCGCGAGCTCGGGGGGAAATTGCGGATTTGAGGGGAGAAGACACTGAAGCTTTCTTT. The variable domain in full, with the rest retrieved from reference TRBV7-2 and TRBJ1-1, is GAGVSQSPSNKVTEKGKDVELRCDPISGHTALYWYRQSLGQGLEFLIYFQGNSAPDKSGLPSDRFSAERTGGSVSTLTIQRTQQEDSAVYLCASSLARARGEIADLRGEDTEAFFGQGTRLTVV.

The chain employs TRBV5-1 and TRBJ2-2; D is ambiguous. This CDR3 region has 16 residues. V lost 1 base to trimming and J lost 6 bases, with 16 bases between them. Germline CDR1 reads SGHRS; CDR2 reads YFSETQ. The chain's CDR3 is CASSLSLPESAGELFF. CDR3 nucleotide sequence: TGCGCCAGCAGCTTGAGCCTGCCGGAGTCTGCCGGGGAGCTGTTTTTT.

This clonotype has a count of ten or more. The CDR3 region is CASSPRDGANTGELFF. CDR3 DNA sequence: TGTGCCAGCAGCCCTCGCGACGGTGCGAACACCGGGGAGCTGTTTTTT. V is TRBV7-9 and J is TRBJ2-2; D is unresolved. The CDR3 spans 16 residues. V was trimmed by 5 bases and J by 0 bases, leaving 13 bases between them. CDR1 is SEHNR and CDR2 is FQNEAQ in the germline V gene (reference sequence).

The chain employs TRBV28 and TRBJ2-4; possible D gene TRBD1, 5 bases. The CDR3 has 14 amino acids. Germline V lookup: CDR1 MDHEN, CDR2 SYDVKM. V gave up 8 bases and J gave up 0 bases, with 11 bases separating them. DNA of the CDR3: TGTGCCAGCGTCGCAGGGCTAGCCAAAAACATTCAGTACTTC. Translation: CASVAGLAKNIQYF.

The V and J genes are TRBV7-6 and TRBJ2-7, with 9 bases fitting TRBD1. J was trimmed by 0 bases and V by 5 bases; bases with no gene match: 5. The germline V gene encodes CDR1 SGHVS and CDR2 FNYEAQ. This CDR3 is built from 15 residues. CDR3 loop: CASSAGQGPSYEQYF. CDR3 nucleotide sequence: TGTGCCAGCAGCGCAGGACAGGGGCCCTCCTACGAGCAGTACTTC.

V and J are TRBV11-2 and TRBJ1-1; no firm D call. The CDR3 has 13 amino acids. Germline CDR1 reads SGHAT; CDR2 reads FQNNGV. V was shortened by 3 bases and J by 6 bases, with 11 bases between the two germline ends. CDR3 sequence: CASSLGGFPEAFF. The CDR3 DNA follows: TGTGCCAGCAGCTTGGGAGGGTTCCCTGAAGCTTTCTTT.

This clonotype was observed a handful of times. The rearrangement links TRBV6-5 to TRBJ1-1; weak D call: TRBD1 (6 bases). The CDR3 loop spans 14 amino acids. In germline, CDR1 is MNHEY, CDR2 SVGAGI. Trimming removed 6 bases from V and 5 bases from J, with 16 bases in between. The CDR3 bases are TGTGCCAGCAGACCTCCAACAGGGTTTACTGAAGCTTTCTTT. The encoded protein is CASRPPTGFTEAFF.

V usage is TRBV27 and J usage is TRBJ1-1; 7 nucleotides match TRBD1. V was pared by 2 bases and J by 5 bases, with 5 bases of the junction left unmatched. The CDR3 contains 14 residues. Germline V CDR1 and CDR2: MNHEY, SMNVEV (reference sequence). The CDR3 coding sequence is TGTGCCAGCAGTTTAAACAGGGGCGGGACTGAAGCTTTCTTT. Encoded protein: CASSLNRGGTEAFF.

This clonotype has only a few counts. J is TRBJ2-7 and V is TRBV6-5, with TRBD1 identical over 8 bases. The junction had 3 bases not matched to a gene; V was cut back by 6 bases and J by 2 bases. The CDR3 consists of 13 residues. CDR1 and CDR2 (germline): MNHEY, SVGAGI. The CDR3 sequence: CASRQQGAYEQYV. For the CDR3, the DNA is TGTGCCAGCAGACAACAGGGGGCCTACGAGCAGTACGTC.

A few counts support this clonotype. The V gene is TRBV7-9, the J gene TRBJ2-4, with D possibly matching TRBD2 (5 bases). The V gene's germline CDR1 is SEHNR and CDR2 FQNEAQ (reference sequence). Trimming cost V 1 base and J 8 bases, with 9 bases left between them. There are 13 residues in the CDR3. The CDR3 sequence is CASSLVGRDIQYF. The CDR3 DNA reads TGTGCCAGCAGCTTAGTTGGGAGAGACATTCAGTACTTC. The full variable domain, rest sourced from reference TRBV7-9 and TRBJ2-4, is DTGVSQNPRHKITKRGQNVTFRCDPISEHNRLYWYRQTLGQGPEFLTYFQNEAQLEKSRLLSDRFSAERPKGSFSTLEIQRTEQGDSAMYLCASSLVGRDIQYFGAGTRLSVL.

CDR3: CASSPPGGVTDTQYF. CDR3 coding DNA: TGTGCCAGCAGCCCACCGGGGGGGGTAACAGATACGCAGTATTTT. The V and J genes are TRBV12-3 or TRBV12-4 and TRBJ2-3; 8 nucleotides line up with TRBD2. Losses at the gene ends were 6 bases for V and 3 bases for J; bases not matched to a gene: 8. The CDR3 is 15 residues long.

This chain uses TRBV13 with TRBJ1-2, with D possibly TRBD1 on 6 matching bases. The CDR3 is 14 residues long. Germline V lookup: CDR1 PRHDT, CDR2 FYEKMQ (reference sequence). Trimming removed 1 base at V and 4 bases at J, with 10 bases between. In DNA, the CDR3 is TGTGCCAGCAGCTTAGATGGGGGGCGCTATGGCTACACCTTC. It encodes CASSLDGGRYGYTF.